A selection of T cell receptor beta chains follows, all from one sample in a study of T cells after yellow fever vaccination. MiXCR, run by TCRdb on the 5' RACE reads, gives a single entry per CDR3 protein. Counted here are 450,000 to 600,000 distinct CDR3 sequences, roughly 12% occurring once; the ten biggest clones make up about 14%. The sequencing here drew on PBMCs, taken on the day of the yellow fever booster vaccination. The receptors derive from a man aged 25 to 40 who received the YFV17D yellow fever vaccine. The CDR3 runs from the conserved cysteine through the conserved F or W. The order of the fields is D gene, clone size, J gene, V gene, CDR3 protein, CDR3 DNA. D genes are given only for firm matches. The size field is filled for only some rows; it gives once, few, many or a size class.

>NA|few|TRBJ1-5|TRBV3-1
CASSQFIGNQPQHF
TGTGCCAGCAGCCAATTTATCGGCAATCAGCCCCAGCATTTT
>NA|few|TRBJ2-1|TRBV4-1
CASSQEESGYNEQFF
TGCGCCAGCAGCCAAGAAGAGAGCGGGTACAATGAGCAGTTCTTC
>TRBD2|NA|TRBJ2-1|TRBV6-1
CASTPGLAGNNEQFF
TGTGCCAGCACCCCGGGACTAGCGGGAAACAATGAGCAGTTCTTC
>NA|NA|TRBJ2-1|TRBV28
CASSKGGGNEQFF
TGTGCCAGCAGCAAGGGGGGGGGCAATGAGCAGTTCTTC
>TRBD2|NA|TRBJ2-2|TRBV5-6
CASSLDGAGGDPSGELFF
TGTGCCAGCAGCTTGGATGGAGCGGGAGGGGATCCTTCCGGGGAGCTGTTTTTT
>NA|NA|TRBJ2-7|TRBV20-1
CSAREAPGPQPKNRYYEQYF
TGCAGTGCTAGGGAGGCGCCGGGACCTCAACCTAAAAACCGCTACTACGAGCAGTACTTC
>NA|NA|TRBJ1-2|TRBV28
CASVTTRGAYGYTF
TGTGCCAGCGTCACCACGCGGGGAGCCTATGGCTACACCTTC
>NA|NA|TRBJ2-3|TRBV29-1
CSTKGTDTQYF
TGCAGCACCAAGGGCACAGATACGCAGTATTTT
>NA|few|TRBJ1-6|TRBV7-8
CASSLAGSDSYNSPLHF
TGTGCCAGCAGCTTAGCGGGTAGCGACAGTTATAATTCACCCCTCCACTTT
>NA|NA|TRBJ2-4|TRBV18
CASSPRPGGVAKNIQYF
TGTGCCAGCTCCCCCCGACCGGGCGGAGTAGCCAAAAACATTCAGTACTTC
>NA|few|TRBJ1-5|TRBV6-2/TRBV6-3
CASRTLTGDSQPQHF
TGTGCCAGCAGGACACTTACAGGAGACAGTCAGCCCCAGCATTTT
>NA|few|TRBJ2-7|TRBV6-2/TRBV6-3
CASRDNNEQYF
TGTGCCAGCAGAGATAATAACGAGCAGTACTTC
>NA|few|TRBJ2-2|TRBV10-3
CAIGQTTNTGELFF
TGTGCCATCGGGCAGACGACGAACACCGGGGAGCTGTTTTTT
>TRBD2|few|TRBJ2-7|TRBV6-5
CASSYVLAGEGGIYEQYF
TGTGCCAGCAGTTATGTACTAGCGGGAGAAGGTGGAATTTACGAGCAGTACTTC
>TRBD2|NA|TRBJ2-7|TRBV11-2
CASMLAGGSYEQYF
TGTGCCAGCATGCTAGCGGGAGGGTCCTACGAGCAGTACTTC
>NA|few|TRBJ2-7|TRBV14
CASSPASAYEQYF
TGTGCCAGCAGCCCAGCCAGCGCCTACGAGCAGTACTTC
>NA|NA|TRBJ2-5|TRBV7-9
CASSLSRTQYF
TGTGCCAGCAGCTTATCGCGGACCCAGTACTTC